The text below deals with one T cell receptor (beta chain). These data come from a study of blood T cell repertoires in COVID-19. Turning to the study itself: Researchers got acute and convalescent COVID-19 samples from the United States, Italy and Spain. In each case, the material was cDNA or gDNA derived from T cells, B-cell-depleted T cells, or PBMCs.

Per the authors' pipeline: Scientists estimated how many nucleated cells there were by amplifying reference gene primers. Method: immunoSEQ multiplex PCR; TCRdb's copy keeps in-frame clones and lacks some. V, J and clone size are taken as reported in that table, and D and trimming were inferred from the DNA itself. Of 100,000 to 150,000 clones in the sample, about 85% were seen once. After removal of 6 bases from V and 2 bases from J, the junction contained 4 bases not matched to a gene. Germline V gene lookup returns CDR1 MNHEY and CDR2 SVGAGI. The CDR3 runs to 15 residues. The origin of this receptor is a man aged 60 to 69 with acute or convalescent COVID-19. The V call is TRBV6-5, the J call TRBJ2-1; 10 bases are shared with TRBD2. What was sequenced was peripheral blood. CDR3 sequence (DNA): TGTGCCAGCAGCCGGACTAGCGGTGCCTACAATGAGCAGTTCTTC. Translation: CASSRTSGAYNEQFF.